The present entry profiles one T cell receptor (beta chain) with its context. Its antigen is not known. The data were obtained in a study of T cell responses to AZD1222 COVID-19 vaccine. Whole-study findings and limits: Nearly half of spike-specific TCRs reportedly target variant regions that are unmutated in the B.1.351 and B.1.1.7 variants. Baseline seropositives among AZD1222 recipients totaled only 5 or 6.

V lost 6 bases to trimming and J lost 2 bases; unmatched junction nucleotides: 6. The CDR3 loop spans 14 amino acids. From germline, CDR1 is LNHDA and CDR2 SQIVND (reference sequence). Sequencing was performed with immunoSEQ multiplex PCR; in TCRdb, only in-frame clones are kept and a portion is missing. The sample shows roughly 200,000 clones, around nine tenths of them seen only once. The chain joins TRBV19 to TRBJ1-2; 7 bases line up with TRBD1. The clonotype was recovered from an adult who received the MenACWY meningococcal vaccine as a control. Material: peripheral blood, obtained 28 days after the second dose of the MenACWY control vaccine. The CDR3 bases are TGTGCCAGTAGCCGCGAGGGGGCCAACTATGGCTACACCTTC. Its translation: CASSREGANYGYTF.